The rows below give T cell receptor beta chains drawn from one sample of a study of blood T cell repertoires in COVID-19. Assay: immunoSEQ multiplex PCR; the TCRdb copy retains only in-frame clones and omits some. The sample records about 58,000 clones, 75% to 90% being singletons. Sequenced: peripheral blood. The source of these receptors is a man in his fifties or sixties with acute or convalescent COVID-19. The CDR3 runs from the conserved cysteine through the conserved F or W. Each record gives: D gene, V gene, CDR3 length, J gene, clone size, CDR3 protein, CDR3 DNA. The D gene is left open where the match is weak. The size field is filled for only some rows; it gives once, few, many or a size class.

>-|TRBV9|15|TRBJ2-5|-
CASSVGPGAQETQYF
TGTGCCAGCAGCGTAGGTCCTGGGGCTCAAGAGACCCAGTACTTC
>TRBD1|TRBV28|16|TRBJ1-5|once
CASSSRRTGVSQPQHF
TGTGCCAGCAGTTCTCGACGGACAGGGGTAAGCCAGCCCCAGCATTTT
>TRBD1|TRBV19|16|TRBJ1-2|-
CASSTAGTGDTYGYTF
TGTGCCAGTAGTACCGCCGGGACAGGGGACACCTATGGCTACACCTTC
>-|TRBV28|11|TRBJ2-7|-
CASSLAYEQYF
TGTGCCAGCAGTTTAGCGTACGAGCAGTACTTC
>TRBD2|TRBV11-1|15|TRBJ2-3|-
CASSSREGRTDTQYF
TGTGCCAGCAGTTCCCGGGAGGGCCGTACAGATACGCAGTATTTT
>TRBD1|TRBV10-3|14|TRBJ1-3|-
CAISMDRGPNTIYF
TGTGCCATCAGCATGGACAGGGGACCAAACACCATATATTTT
>-|TRBV11-2|16|TRBJ2-5|-
CASSLDVARGQETQYF
TGTGCCAGCAGCTTAGATGTTGCGAGGGGGCAAGAGACCCAGTACTTC
>TRBD1|TRBV9|16|TRBJ1-6|-
CASSPRTGGRDSPLHF
TGTGCCAGCAGCCCAAGGACAGGGGGAAGGGATTCACCCCTCCACTTT
>TRBD2|TRBV19|14|TRBJ2-5|-
CASSPRLASETQYF
TGTGCCAGTAGTCCCCGACTAGCGTCGGAGACCCAGTACTTC
>TRBD2|TRBV11-2|16|TRBJ2-5|-
CASSSRGAGMWETQYF
TGTGCCAGCAGCTCCCGGGGAGCGGGGATGTGGGAGACCCAGTACTTC
>TRBD1|TRBV11-2|15|TRBJ2-3|-
CASSFFQGAGDTQYF
TGTGCCAGCAGCTTCTTCCAGGGGGCGGGAGATACGCAGTATTTT
>-|TRBV27|14|TRBJ1-4|-
CASSFGGGDEKLFF
TGTGCCAGCAGTTTTGGAGGGGGGGATGAAAAACTGTTTTTT
>TRBD1|TRBV11-3|17|TRBJ1-1|-
CASSPRDRALRVAEAFF
TGTGCCAGCAGCCCCCGGGACAGAGCCCTCCGGGTAGCTGAAGCTTTCTTT
>TRBD2|TRBV7-9|17|TRBJ2-1|-
CASSHRFSGSSYNEQFF
TGTGCCAGCAGCCATCGATTTAGCGGGAGCTCCTACAATGAGCAGTTCTTC
>-|TRBV7-9|16|TRBJ1-5|-
CASSLDGGVSNQPQHF
TGTGCCAGCAGCTTAGATGGGGGGGTTAGCAATCAGCCCCAGCATTTT
>-|TRBV30|12|TRBJ1-1|-
CACNRGGTEAFF
TGTGCCTGTAACCGGGGGGGGACTGAAGCTTTCTTT
>-|TRBV6-5|14|TRBJ2-3|-
CANRRAAKTDTQYF
TGTGCCAACCGGCGGGCGGCGAAGACAGATACGCAGTATTTT
>-|TRBV7-9|12|TRBJ1-2|-
CASSLDQGGYTF
TGTGCCAGCAGCTTAGATCAGGGCGGCTACACCTTC
>-|TRBV6-5|15|TRBJ2-3|-
CASSYSIQRTDTQYF
TGTGCCAGCAGTTACTCGATACAACGCACAGATACGCAGTATTTT
>-|TRBV3-1/TRBV3-2|15|TRBJ1-4|-
CASSREMDGDEKLFF
TGTGCCAGCAGCCGAGAAATGGACGGGGATGAAAAACTGTTTTTT
>TRBD1|TRBV28|14|TRBJ1-2|-
CASRPTGEAYGYTF
TGTGCCAGCAGACCGACAGGGGAGGCGTATGGCTACACCTTC
>-|TRBV28|16|TRBJ2-4|once
CASSLTQGQLGNIQYF
TGTGCCAGCAGCTTGACCCAAGGACAGCTCGGGAACATTCAGTACTTC
>-|TRBV29-1|13|TRBJ2-3|-
CSVGGGKGDTQYF
TGCAGCGTTGGGGGCGGGAAGGGGGATACGCAGTATTTT